This T cell receptor beta chain was identified during a study of T cell changes during pregnancy in multiple sclerosis. TCRdb keeps only in-frame clones here, not all; method: immunoSEQ multiplex PCR. The sample yields almost 20,000 clones, more than 80% seen once. The TCR sequence derives from a female donor in good health, enrolled as a control in a pregnancy study. Sequenced here: CD8+ T cells from peripheral blood mononuclear cells, sampled in the third trimester of pregnancy.

In DNA, the CDR3 is TGTGCCAGCAGTCCAGGGTATAGCACTGAAGCTTTCTTT. Translating gives CASSPGYSTEAFF. This chain links TRBV6-1 with TRBJ1-1, with D maybe TRBD1 (5 bases). Looked up from germline, CDR1 is MNHNS and CDR2 is SASEGT. V lost 5 bases to trimming and J lost 4 bases, with 11 bases between them. CDR3 length: 13 residues.